A selection of T cell receptor beta chains follows, all from one sample in a study of T cell responses to AZD1222 COVID-19 vaccine. The data were produced by immunoSEQ multiplex PCR, yet TCRdb's version contains in-frame clones alone and is incomplete. The sample has about 140,000 clones, more than 75% seen once. The sample here was peripheral blood, taken 28 days after the second AZD1222 dose. The receptors come from an adult who received the AZD1222 COVID-19 vaccine. The CDR3 runs from the conserved cysteine through the conserved F or W. The order of the fields is J gene, V gene, D gene, CDR3 protein. The D gene is left open where the match is weak.

TRBJ1-6,TRBV28,TRBD1,CASSWTGRNNSPLHF
TRBJ2-1,TRBV7-2,NA,CASSPGYEQFF
TRBJ2-7,TRBV5-1,NA,CASSPIRTGDYEQYF
TRBJ1-2,TRBV19,TRBD1,CASSLTGANYGYTF
TRBJ2-7,TRBV28,NA,CASSLPGPASYEQYF
TRBJ2-2,TRBV12-5,NA,CASGFYRAGSTGELFF
TRBJ1-6,TRBV4-1,NA,CASSHRMPEGSPLHF
TRBJ1-2,TRBV6-5,NA,CASSYERGPYYGYTF
TRBJ1-1,TRBV29-1,NA,CSVVGGVVNTEAFF
TRBJ2-7,TRBV28,TRBD2,CASSYYSGSVSYEQYF
TRBJ1-2,TRBV6-5,TRBD1,CASSPVQGVHGYTF
TRBJ2-7,TRBV29-1,NA,CSVSPRGGGEQYF
TRBJ1-1,TRBV7-3,NA,CASSSDRNTEAFF
TRBJ2-5,TRBV7-2,NA,CASSLVRARQETQYF
TRBJ2-3,TRBV19,TRBD2,CASAGGAVTDTQYF
TRBJ1-2,TRBV28,NA,CASSRALYGYTF
TRBJ2-1,TRBV7-2,TRBD1,CASSEQGVIYSYNEQFF
TRBJ2-3,TRBV7-2,NA,CASRRGGPGWTDTQYF
TRBJ1-5,TRBV25-1,NA,CATSTGLEQPQHF
TRBJ1-2,TRBV19,NA,CASTWGRGRSGYTF
TRBJ1-1,TRBV7-2,TRBD1,CASSLDGQVEAFF
TRBJ1-5,TRBV30,NA,CAWSQGSNQPQHF
TRBJ2-1,TRBV5-1,TRBD1,CASSLGGQGRYNEQFF
TRBJ2-1,TRBV6-5,TRBD2,CASRGEGSSYPQFF
TRBJ2-2,TRBV5-4,TRBD1,CASSPGQDGDTGELFF
TRBJ2-3,TRBV12-3/TRBV12-4,NA,CASQEEDTQYF